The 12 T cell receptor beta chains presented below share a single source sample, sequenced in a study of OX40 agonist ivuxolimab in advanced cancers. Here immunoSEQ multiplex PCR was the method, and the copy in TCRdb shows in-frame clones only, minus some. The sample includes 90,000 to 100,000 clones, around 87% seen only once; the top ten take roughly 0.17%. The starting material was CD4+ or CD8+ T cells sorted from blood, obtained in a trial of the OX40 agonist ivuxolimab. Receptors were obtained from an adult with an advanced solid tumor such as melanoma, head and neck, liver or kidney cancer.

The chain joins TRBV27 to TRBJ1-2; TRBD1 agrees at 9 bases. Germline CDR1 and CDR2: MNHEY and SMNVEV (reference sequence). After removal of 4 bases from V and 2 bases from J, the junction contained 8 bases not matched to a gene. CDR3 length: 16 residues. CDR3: CASSSIGDRENYGYTF. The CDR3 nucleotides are TGTGCCAGCAGTTCAATTGGGGACAGGGAGAACTATGGCTACACCTTC.

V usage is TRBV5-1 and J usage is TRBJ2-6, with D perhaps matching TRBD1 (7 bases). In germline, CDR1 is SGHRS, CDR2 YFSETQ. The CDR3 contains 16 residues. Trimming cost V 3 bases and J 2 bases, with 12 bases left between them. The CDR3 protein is CASSYPGGTGANVLTF. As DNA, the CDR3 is TGCGCCAGCAGCTACCCAGGGGGGACTGGGGCCAACGTCCTGACTTTC.

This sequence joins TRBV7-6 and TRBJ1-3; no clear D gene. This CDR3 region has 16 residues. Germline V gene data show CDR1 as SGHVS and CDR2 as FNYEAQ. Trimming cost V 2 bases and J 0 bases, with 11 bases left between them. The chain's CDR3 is CASSLKDGISGNTIYF. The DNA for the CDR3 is TGTGCCAGCAGCTTAAAAGACGGAATCTCTGGAAACACCATATATTTT.

CDR3 in amino acids: CASSLRQAGPGELFF. The CDR3 DNA follows: TGCGCCAGCAGCTTGCGGCAGGCTGGGCCCGGGGAGCTGTTTTTT. V usage is TRBV5-1 and J usage is TRBJ2-2; unclear D gene. This CDR3 contains 15 residues. The germline gives CDR1 SGHRS, CDR2 YFSETQ. Trimming cost V 1 base and J 6 bases, with 13 bases left between them.

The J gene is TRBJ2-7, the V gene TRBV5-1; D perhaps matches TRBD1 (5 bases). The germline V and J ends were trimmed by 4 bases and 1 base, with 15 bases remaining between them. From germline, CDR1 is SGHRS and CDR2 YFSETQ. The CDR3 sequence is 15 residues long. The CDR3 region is CASSPPAGLSYEQYF. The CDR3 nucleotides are TGCGCCAGCAGCCCACCTGCAGGGTTGTCCTACGAGCAGTACTTC.

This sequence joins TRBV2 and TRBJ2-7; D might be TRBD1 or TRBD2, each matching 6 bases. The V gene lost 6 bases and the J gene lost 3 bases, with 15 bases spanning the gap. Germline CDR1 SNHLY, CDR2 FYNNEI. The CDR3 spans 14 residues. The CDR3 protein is CASSSWGAVYEQYF. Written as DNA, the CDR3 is TGTGCCAGCAGCTCGTGGGGGGCCGTCTACGAGCAGTACTTC. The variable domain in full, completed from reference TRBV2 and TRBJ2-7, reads EPEVTQTPSHQVTQMGQEVILRCVPISNHLYFYWYRQILGQKVEFLVSFYNNEISEKSEIFDDQFSVERPDGSNFTLKIRSTKLEDSAMYFCASSSWGAVYEQYFGPGTRLTVT.

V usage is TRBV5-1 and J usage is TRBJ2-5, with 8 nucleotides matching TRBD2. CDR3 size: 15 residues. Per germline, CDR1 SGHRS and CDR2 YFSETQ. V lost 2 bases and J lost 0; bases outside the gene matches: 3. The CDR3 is CASSFSGVNQETQYF. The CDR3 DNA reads TGCGCCAGCAGCTTTAGCGGGGTCAACCAAGAGACCCAGTACTTC.

The CDR3 coding sequence is TGTGCCAGCAGCCTCACTAGCGGGATCTACGAGCAGTACTTC. This codes for CASSLTSGIYEQYF. The chain joins TRBV27 to TRBJ2-7; 10 bases fit TRBD2. CDR3 length equals 14 residues. V dropped 6 bases and J dropped 3; count of bases not matched to a gene: 5. The germline V gene has CDR1 MNHEY and CDR2 SMNVEV (reference sequence).

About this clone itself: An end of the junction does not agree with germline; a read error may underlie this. CDR3 sequence (DNA): TGTGCCAGCACCTTATCCTACGAGCAGTACTTC. Translated: CASTLSYEQYF. V is TRBV7-8 and J is TRBJ2-7, with no clear D. CDR1 is SGHVS, CDR2 FQNEAQ, per germline. CDR3 length: 11 residues.

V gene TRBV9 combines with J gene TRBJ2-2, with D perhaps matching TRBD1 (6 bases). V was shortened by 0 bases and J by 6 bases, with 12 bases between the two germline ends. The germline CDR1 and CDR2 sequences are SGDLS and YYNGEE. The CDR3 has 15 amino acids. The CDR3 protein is CASSVVVGAPGELFF. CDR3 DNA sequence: TGTGCCAGCAGCGTAGTTGTGGGGGCCCCCGGGGAGCTGTTTTTT.

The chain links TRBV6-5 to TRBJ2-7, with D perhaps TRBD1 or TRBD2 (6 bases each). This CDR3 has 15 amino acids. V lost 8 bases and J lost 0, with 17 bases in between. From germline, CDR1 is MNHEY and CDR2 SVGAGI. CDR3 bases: TGTGCCAGCGGTTCTCCGGGGGCCCCCTCCTACGAGCAGTACTTC. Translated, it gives CASGSPGAPSYEQYF.

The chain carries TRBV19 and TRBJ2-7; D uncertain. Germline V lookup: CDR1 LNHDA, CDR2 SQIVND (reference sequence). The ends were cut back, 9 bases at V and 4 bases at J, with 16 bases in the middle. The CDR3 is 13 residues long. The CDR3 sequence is CASRLTGGYEQYF. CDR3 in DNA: TGTGCCAGCCGTTTAACGGGTGGTTACGAGCAGTACTTC. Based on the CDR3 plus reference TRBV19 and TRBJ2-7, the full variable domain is DGGITQSPKYLFRKEGQNVTLSCEQNLNHDAMYWYRQDPGQGLRLIYYSQIVNDFQKGDIAEGYSVSREKKESFPLTVTSAQKNPTAFYLCASRLTGGYEQYFGPGTRLTVT.